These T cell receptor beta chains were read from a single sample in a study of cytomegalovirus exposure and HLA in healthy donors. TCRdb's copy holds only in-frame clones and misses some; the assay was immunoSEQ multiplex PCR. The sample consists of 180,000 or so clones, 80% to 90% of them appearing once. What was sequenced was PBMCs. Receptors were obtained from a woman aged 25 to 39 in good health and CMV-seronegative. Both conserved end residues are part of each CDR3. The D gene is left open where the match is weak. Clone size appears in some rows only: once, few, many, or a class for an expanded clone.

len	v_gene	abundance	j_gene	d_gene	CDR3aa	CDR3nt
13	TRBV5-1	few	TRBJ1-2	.	CASRNIGDYGYTF	TGCGCCAGCAGGAACATAGGAGACTATGGCTATACCTTC
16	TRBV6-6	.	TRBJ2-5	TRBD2	CASVMVAGGPGETQYF	TGTGCCAGCGTTATGGTGGCGGGGGGGCCGGGGGAGACCCAGTACTTC
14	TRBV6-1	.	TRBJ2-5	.	CASSDAFRGGTQYF	TGTGCCAGCAGTGACGCGTTCCGTGGAGGGACCCAGTACTTC
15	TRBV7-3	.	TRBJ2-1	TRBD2	CASSLAGSNNNEQFF	TGTGCCAGCAGCCTAGCGGGGAGTAACAACAATGAGCAGTTCTTC
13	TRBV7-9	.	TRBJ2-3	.	CASSLASEDTQYF	TGTGCCAGCAGCTTAGCTAGCGAAGATACGCAGTATTTT
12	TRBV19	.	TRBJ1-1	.	CASFPGYTEAFF	TGTGCCAGTTTCCCGGGATACACTGAAGCTTTCTTT
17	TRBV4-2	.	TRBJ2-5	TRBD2	CASSQDPTSGNQETQYF	TGTGCCAGCAGCCAAGACCCAACTAGCGGGAACCAAGAGACCCAGTACTTC
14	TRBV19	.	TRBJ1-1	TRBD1	CASGTGILNTEAFF	TGTGCCAGTGGGACAGGGATCCTGAACACTGAAGCTTTCTTT
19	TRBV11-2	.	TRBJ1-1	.	CASSLVRGGQPDMNTEAFF	TGTGCCAGCAGCTTAGTACGAGGGGGTCAACCCGACATGAACACTGAAGCTTTCTTT
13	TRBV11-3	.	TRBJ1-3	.	CASSRTNGNTIYF	TGTGCCTCTTCCCGGACAAACGGAAACACCATATATTTT
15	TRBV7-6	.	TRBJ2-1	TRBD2	CASSLAAGRNNEQFF	TGTGCCAGCAGCTTAGCAGCGGGACGAAACAATGAGCAGTTCTTC
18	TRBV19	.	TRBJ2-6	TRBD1	CASSDPGTGRRGANVLTF	TGTGCCAGTAGTGACCCCGGGACAGGGCGTCGTGGGGCCAACGTCCTGACTTTC
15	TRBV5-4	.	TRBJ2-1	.	CASSPFEGLAGEQFF	TGTGCCAGCAGCCCCTTCGAAGGGCTAGCCGGGGAGCAGTTCTTC
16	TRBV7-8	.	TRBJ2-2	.	CASSFEGLRGTGELFF	TGTGCCAGCAGCTTTGAGGGACTCCGGGGGACCGGGGAGCTGTTTTTT
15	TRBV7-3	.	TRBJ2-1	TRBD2	CASSLGLADGNEQFF	TGTGCCAGCAGCTTAGGACTAGCGGATGGAAATGAGCAGTTCTTC
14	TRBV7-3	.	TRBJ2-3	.	CASSLGGPGNTQYF	TGTGCCAGCAGTTTAGGCGGGCCGGGGAATACGCAGTATTTT
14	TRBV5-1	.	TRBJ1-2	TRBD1	CASSPRTGTDGYTF	TGCGCCAGCAGCCCAAGGACAGGCACGGATGGCTACACCTTC
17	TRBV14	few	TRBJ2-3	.	CASSQDNQRTITDTQYF	TGTGCCAGCAGCCAAGACAACCAGCGGACGATCACAGATACGCAGTATTTT
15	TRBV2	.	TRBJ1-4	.	CASSEFQGGGEKLFF	TGTGCCAGCAGTGAATTCCAGGGAGGGGGTGAAAAACTGTTTTTT
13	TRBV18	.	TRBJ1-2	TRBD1	CASTGQGGNGYTF	TGTGCCAGCACCGGACAGGGTGGTAATGGCTACACCTTC
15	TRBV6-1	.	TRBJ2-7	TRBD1	CASSTGQGVRYEQYF	TGTGCCAGCAGTACCGGACAGGGGGTAAGGTACGAGCAGTACTTC
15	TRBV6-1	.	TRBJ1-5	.	CASSAGRLVGQPQHF	TGTGCCAGCAGTGCAGGCAGGCTCGTAGGTCAGCCCCAGCATTTT
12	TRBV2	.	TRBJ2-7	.	CASRQETYEQYF	TGTGCCAGCCGACAGGAAACCTACGAGCAGTACTTC
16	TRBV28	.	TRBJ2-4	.	CASRPSLWPAKNIQYF	TGTGCCAGCAGACCCAGTCTGTGGCCAGCCAAAAACATTCAGTACTTC
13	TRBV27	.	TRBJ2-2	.	CASFSTNTGELFF	TGTGCCAGTTTTAGTACGAACACCGGGGAGCTGTTTTTT
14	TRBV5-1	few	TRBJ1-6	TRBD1	CASSWGQGGSPLHF	TGCGCCAGCAGCTGGGGACAGGGTGGTTCACCCCTCCACTTT